Presented here are 26 T cell receptor beta chains from one specimen sequenced in a study of T cells in narcolepsy. Data came from immunoSEQ multiplex PCR; TCRdb stores just in-frame clones and leaves some out. The sample carries 25,000 to 35,000 clones, less than 85% recorded once. The sequencing sample was made of memory (CD45RA-) CD4+ T cells from blood. All receptors derive from a human donor in good health.

The chain carries TRBV6-6 and TRBJ1-2, with a possible D match to TRBD1 (5 bases). Per germline, CDR1 MNHNY and CDR2 SVGAGI (reference sequence). The CDR3 runs 14 residues. Trimming removed 4 bases from V and 7 bases from J, with 16 bases in between. CDR3 coding DNA: TGTGCCAGCAGTTCTAGTCAGGGTCGGACTGGCTACACCTTC. Amino acid sequence: CASSSSQGRTGYTF.

J is TRBJ2-5 and V is TRBV6-9; D gene uncertain. The CDR3 runs 12 residues. Germline V gene lookup returns CDR1 MNHGY and CDR2 SVAAGI. Deletions cut 8 bases from V and 2 bases from J, with 9 bases between. DNA for the CDR3: TGTGCCAGCGGCTTCGGGCAAGAGACCCAGTACTTC. As protein: CASGFGQETQYF.

The V and J genes are TRBV6-1 and TRBJ2-5; D is ambiguous. The ends were cut back, 5 bases at V and 6 bases at J, with 13 bases in the middle. There are 13 residues in the CDR3. From germline, CDR1 is MNHNS and CDR2 SASEGT. The CDR3 region is CASSSQNEQTQYF. Written as DNA, the CDR3 is TGTGCCAGCAGTTCCCAAAACGAACAGACCCAGTACTTC.

This chain joins TRBV14 and TRBJ2-5, with 9 bases that match TRBD2. This CDR3 region has 18 residues. Germline CDR1 reads SGHDN; CDR2 reads FVKESK. V lost 4 bases and J lost 4; bases outside the gene matches: 16. Written as DNA, the CDR3 is TGTGCCAGCAGCCCCTGGGCCGGACCGAAGACTAGCGGAGAGACCCAGTACTTC. Amino acid sequence: CASSPWAGPKTSGETQYF.

The chain links TRBV6-1 to TRBJ1-1; D is possibly TRBD1 (6 bases). There are 14 residues in the CDR3. Per germline, CDR1 MNHNS and CDR2 SASEGT. V was cut by 7 bases and J by 1 base, with 13 bases left in between. The CDR3 DNA is TGTGCCAGCACTAAAGTGGGACAGAACACTGAAGCTTTCTTT. This gives the protein CASTKVGQNTEAFF.

The chain recombines TRBV7-6 with TRBJ1-4, with D possibly TRBD1 on 5 matching bases. CDR3 size: 21 residues. V lost 4 bases, J lost 3 bases, and 30 bases lay in between. Per germline, CDR1 SGHVS and CDR2 FNYEAQ. The CDR3, as DNA: TGTGCCAGCAGCTCGAGATGGGGCATCTCAACGGCTGAGGTCTCTAATGAAAAACTGTTTTTT. Amino acids: CASSSRWGISTAEVSNEKLFF.

The genes are TRBV2 and TRBJ2-7, with D unresolved. The germline V and J ends were trimmed by 3 bases and 7 bases, with 16 bases remaining between them. The germline gives CDR1 SNHLY, CDR2 FYNNEI. The CDR3 is 14 residues long. Written as DNA, the CDR3 is TGTGCCAGCAGTGATTTCGGACGGAAGAAGGAGCAGTACTTC. Amino acids: CASSDFGRKKEQYF. Drawing the rest from reference TRBV2 and TRBJ2-7, the complete variable domain is EPEVTQTPSHQVTQMGQEVILRCVPISNHLYFYWYRQILGQKVEFLVSFYNNEISEKSEIFDDQFSVERPDGSNFTLKIRSTKLEDSAMYFCASSDFGRKKEQYFGPGTRLTVT.

This clone was recorded once. The rearrangement uses TRBV14 and TRBJ2-6; D is possibly TRBD1 (5 bases). Trimming took 6 bases from V and 0 from J, leaving 18 bases between them. The CDR3 contains 18 residues. Per the germline V gene, CDR1 is SGHDN and CDR2 is FVKESK. The CDR3: CASSRQRPSISGANVLTF. Written as DNA, the CDR3 is TGTGCCAGCAGTAGACAGCGACCTTCAATCTCTGGGGCCAACGTCCTGACTTTC.

In this sample, this clone turned up a few times. The chain links TRBV4-3 to TRBJ1-1; 8 bases line up with TRBD1. J gave up 8 bases and V 5 bases, and 4 bases lay outside the gene matches. The CDR3 consists of 12 residues. Germline V gene sequence: CDR1 LGHNA, CDR2 YSLEER. In DNA form, the CDR3 reads TGCGCCAGCAGCTACCGGGACAGGGAAGCTTTCTTT. It yields the protein CASSYRDREAFF.

A remark on this clone: The sample holds other DNA sequences that translate to the same CDR3. This sequence joins TRBV9 and TRBJ2-7, with unresolved D. Germline-derived CDR1 and CDR2 are SGDLS and YYNGEE. V shed 6 bases and J shed 4 bases, with 11 bases lying between them. The length of the CDR3 is 12 residues. CDR3 sequence (DNA): TGTGCCAGCAACCGCGGTGGGTACGAGCAGTACTTC. As protein: CASNRGGYEQYF.

The V call is TRBV10-3, the J call TRBJ2-6; the D is unclear. Trimming shortened V by 7 bases and J by 1 base, and 5 bases separated the two germline ends. The CDR3 contains 13 residues. Germline lookup yields CDR1 ENHRY and CDR2 SYGVKD. The CDR3 DNA sequence: TGTGCCATCAAACCTTCTGGGGCCAACGTCCTGACTTTC. Translated, it gives CAIKPSGANVLTF.

The chain couples TRBV5-8 to TRBJ2-7, with a tentative D call TRBD1 (5 bases). The CDR3 contains 15 residues. V lost 5 bases and J 3 bases, leaving 18 bases between the germline ends. Germline values: CDR1 SGHTS, CDR2 YDEGEE. The CDR3 bases are TGTGCCAGCAGTCCCTGGGGCAAGAAGAGCTACGAGCAGTACTTC. Its translation: CASSPWGKKSYEQYF.

This chain uses TRBV5-1 with TRBJ2-3; D unclear. This CDR3 has 14 residues. CDR1 and CDR2 from the germline V gene are SGHRS and YFSETQ. V was cut by 4 bases and J by 0 bases, with 9 bases left in between. CDR3 in DNA: TGCGCCAGCAGCCGAGACCATAGCACAGATACGCAGTATTTT. Protein: CASSRDHSTDTQYF.

The chain combines TRBV20-1 with TRBJ1-1; perhaps TRBD1 as D (5 bases). Germline CDR1 DFQATT, CDR2 SNEGSKA (reference sequence). This CDR3 has 11 residues. V dropped 4 bases and J dropped 6 bases, with 9 bases sitting between them. This CDR3 reads CSATGGSEAFF. In DNA, the CDR3 is TGCAGTGCTACCGGGGGGTCTGAAGCTTTCTTT.

The CDR3 loop reads CASSLVGIHEQYF. DNA for the CDR3: TGTGCCAGCAGCTTAGTCGGAATCCACGAGCAGTACTTC. The J gene is TRBJ2-7, the V gene TRBV11-2, with D hard to call. CDR3 length: 13 amino acids. CDR1 SGHAT and CDR2 FQNNGV come from the germline V gene. V gave up 1 base and J gave up 5 bases, with 9 bases separating them.

This clone was seen a handful of times. The V gene is TRBV6-6, the J gene TRBJ2-7; D remains ambiguous. The CDR3 totals 13 residues. Trimming removed 6 bases from V and 4 bases from J, with 13 bases in between. Germline values: CDR1 MNHNY, CDR2 SVGAGI (reference sequence). The CDR3 here is CASRIGTIYEQYF. The CDR3 bases are TGTGCCAGCAGAATCGGAACAATATACGAGCAGTACTTC.

The chain combines TRBV10-3 with TRBJ2-3; TRBD2 matches at 8 bases. The CDR3 totals 17 residues. Per the germline V gene, CDR1 is ENHRY and CDR2 is SYGVKD. With 10 bases clipped from V and 6 bases from J, the junction kept 21 bases outside the gene matches. The CDR3, as DNA: TGTGCCACCGGGGGGTTATCGGGACTAGGAGCCATCGATACGCAGTATTTT. This sequence encodes CATGGLSGLGAIDTQYF.

Only one count was recorded for this clone. The chain links TRBV18 to TRBJ2-7; TRBD1 matches 7 bases. The junction had 10 bases not matched to a gene; V was cut back by 5 bases and J by 0 bases. The CDR3 is made up of 16 amino acids. CDR1 is KGHSH and CDR2 is LQKENI in the germline V gene. This CDR3 reads CASSSGSGQSSYEQYF. DNA of the CDR3: TGTGCCAGCTCATCCGGATCGGGACAGAGCTCCTACGAGCAGTACTTC. The full variable domain, completed using reference TRBV18 and TRBJ2-7, is NAGVMQNPRHLVRRRGQEARLRCSPMKGHSHVYWYRQLPEEGLKFMVYLQKENIIDESGMPKERFSAEFPKEGPSILRIQQVVRGDSAAYFCASSSGSGQSSYEQYFGPGTRLTVT.

V usage is TRBV6-6 and J usage is TRBJ2-5; D is perhaps TRBD2 (6 bases). In germline, CDR1 is MNHNY, CDR2 SVGAGI (reference sequence). The CDR3 runs to 15 residues. V lost 8 bases and J lost 0, with 16 bases in between. The CDR3 is CASVRDSSYQETQYF. CDR3 nucleotide sequence: TGTGCCAGCGTCCGGGACTCGTCGTACCAAGAGACCCAGTACTTC.

This chain connects TRBV7-2 to TRBJ2-1, with D perhaps matching TRBD1 (5 bases). The V end lost 5 bases, the J end lost 5 bases, and 22 bases lay between the germline ends. CDR1 and CDR2 from the germline V gene are SGHTA and FQGNSA. The CDR3 sequence is 17 residues long. This CDR3 reads CASSPGLGRARDNEQFF. DNA for the CDR3: TGTGCCAGCAGCCCTGGCCTCGGCCGGGCCAGGGACAATGAGCAGTTCTTC.

This chain joins TRBV28 and TRBJ2-5; either TRBD1 or TRBD2 may fit D (5 bases each). The CDR3 spans 13 residues. Germline CDR1 MDHEN, CDR2 SYDVKM. V lost 8 bases to trimming and J lost 5 bases, with 15 bases between them. The CDR3 spells CASRGRGWETQYF. CDR3 in DNA: TGTGCCAGCCGGGGAAGGGGCTGGGAGACCCAGTACTTC.

Only a few counts were recorded for this clone. This chain uses TRBV6-1 with TRBJ1-1; 12 bases line up with TRBD1. Trimming removed 6 bases from V and 4 bases from J; junction bases left unmatched: 3. CDR1 is MNHNS and CDR2 is SASEGT in the germline V gene. This CDR3 region has 14 residues. The CDR3 nucleotides are TGTGCCAGCAGGGGACAGGGGGCATCCACTGAAGCTTTCTTT. Amino acid sequence: CASRGQGASTEAFF.

The chain recombines TRBV5-1 with TRBJ2-3, with D uncertain. The ends were cut back, 3 bases at V and 2 bases at J, with 10 bases in the middle. CDR3 length: 14 residues. Looked up from germline, CDR1 is SGHRS and CDR2 is YFSETQ. This CDR3 is CASSSTSTTDTQYF. CDR3 DNA: TGCGCCAGCAGCTCCACCAGCACCACAGATACGCAGTATTTT.

This clone was seen once. The chain links TRBV5-6 to TRBJ2-5; D is perhaps TRBD1 (6 bases). The CDR3 consists of 14 residues. Germline lookup yields CDR1 SGHDT and CDR2 YYEEEE. V lost 4 bases, J lost 5 bases, and 15 bases lay in between. This CDR3 reads CASSLQGTWETQYF. CDR3 sequence (DNA): TGTGCCAGCAGCCTACAGGGTACTTGGGAGACCCAGTACTTC.

V is TRBV18 and J is TRBJ2-6; 7 bases match TRBD2. The CDR3 covers 18 residues. V shed 1 base and J 0 bases; nucleotides not matched to a gene: 6. Germline V gene sequence: CDR1 KGHSH, CDR2 LQKENI. The CDR3 sequence: CASSPRGREFSGANVLTF. The CDR3 coding sequence is TGTGCCAGCTCACCACGGGGGAGGGAGTTCTCTGGGGCCAACGTCCTGACTTTC.

The sample holds a few counts of this clone. The gene calls are TRBV19 and TRBJ2-5; D is tentatively TRBD1 or TRBD2 (5 bases each). V lost 5 bases to trimming and J lost 1 base, with 20 bases between them. Germline assignment: CDR1 LNHDA and CDR2 SQIVND (reference sequence). This CDR3 has 17 amino acids. The DNA of the CDR3 is TGTGCCAGTAGTGTCGACAGACAGAGGGGCTCCCAAGAGACCCAGTACTTC. It translates to CASSVDRQRGSQETQYF. The full variable domain, its missing parts supplied by reference TRBV19 and TRBJ2-5, is DGGITQSPKYLFRKEGQNVTLSCEQNLNHDAMYWYRQDPGQGLRLIYYSQIVNDFQKGDIAEGYSVSREKKESFPLTVTSAQKNPTAFYLCASSVDRQRGSQETQYFGPGTRLLVL.